Listed below are T cell receptor beta chains from one sample, sequenced in a study of blood T cell repertoires in COVID-19. Generated by immunoSEQ multiplex PCR, the TCRdb table keeps only in-frame clones and is missing some. This sample has 250,000 to 300,000 clones, with about 89% found just once. Sequenced input: peripheral blood. The receptor source for this set is a man in his forties or fifties with acute or convalescent COVID-19. Both conserved end residues are part of each CDR3. The D gene is left open where the match is weak. Not all rows give a size; the values are once, few, many and, for expanded clones, a class.

D,J,V,length,size,DNA,CDR3
-,TRBJ1-4,TRBV20-1,10,-,TGCAGCACGGGGAATGAAAAACTGTTTTTT,CSTGNEKLFF
TRBD1,TRBJ2-7,TRBV6-5,15,-,TGTGCCAGCAGTTATGGCAGGGGGTTTACCTACGAGCAGTACTTC,CASSYGRGFTYEQYF
TRBD1,TRBJ1-1,TRBV5-1,15,few,TGCGCCAGCAGCTTCACAGGGGCGACGAACACTGAAGCTTTCTTT,CASSFTGATNTEAFF
-,TRBJ2-1,TRBV2,13,-,TGTGCCAGCAGTGAAAGGGGCCAGTCCTCATTGTTCTTC,CASSERGQSSLFF
-,TRBJ1-6,TRBV12-3/TRBV12-4,13,-,TGTGCCAGCAGCCAGGGGATTGGTTCACCCCTCCACTTT,CASSQGIGSPLHF
TRBD1,TRBJ1-5,TRBV5-8,15,once,TGTGCCAGCAGCAAGGGACAGAGGAGCAATCAGCCCCAGCATTTT,CASSKGQRSNQPQHF
-,TRBJ2-7,TRBV7-9,15,few,TGTGCCAGCAGCTTCAGCAGGCACAGTACCTACGAGCAGTACTTC,CASSFSRHSTYEQYF
-,TRBJ1-4,TRBV27,14,-,TGTGCCAGCAAGACCGGGTCCCCGGGTGGAAAACTGTTTTTT,CASKTGSPGGKLFF
TRBD1,TRBJ1-1,TRBV5-1,17,once,TGCGCCAGCAGCTTACCTCGACAGGGGGCGTTGAACACTGAAGCTTTCTTT,CASSLPRQGALNTEAFF
-,TRBJ1-1,TRBV15,16,-,TGTGCCACCAGCAGAGAGGGGGCGACGGTGGACACTGAAGCTTTCTTT,CATSREGATVDTEAFF
-,TRBJ2-1,TRBV11-2,16,-,TGTGCCAGCAGCTCCCCTGGGGGGGGCCTCTACAATGAGCAGTTCTTC,CASSSPGGGLYNEQFF
TRBD2,TRBJ2-1,TRBV12-3/TRBV12-4,13,-,TGTGCCAGCCGGAGCGGGGGGGCGGGAGAGCAGTTCTTC,CASRSGGAGEQFF
TRBD1,TRBJ1-4,TRBV6-5,14,-,TGTGCCAGCAGTCCGGGACAGACTAATGAAAAACTGTTTTTT,CASSPGQTNEKLFF
-,TRBJ1-4,TRBV5-1,15,few,TGCGCCAGCAGCCGCGGGTCAGTAACTAATGAAAAACTGTTTTTT,CASSRGSVTNEKLFF
-,TRBJ2-1,TRBV3-1/TRBV3-2,11,-,TGTGCCAGCAGCCCAGGGAATGAGCAGTTCTTC,CASSPGNEQFF
-,TRBJ1-1,TRBV5-1,13,once,TGCGCCAGCAGCTTCTCAGGGTACACTGAAGCTTTCTTT,CASSFSGYTEAFF
-,TRBJ2-2,TRBV20-1,11,-,TGCAGTGCTAGAATCGCCGGGGAGCTGTTTTTT,CSARIAGELFF
TRBD1,TRBJ1-2,TRBV20-1,15,-,TGCAGTGCTAGTTACAGGGGAGATTCTAACTATGGCTACACCTTC,CSASYRGDSNYGYTF
-,TRBJ1-2,TRBV24-1,14,-,TGTGCCACCAGTGATGGACTTACGTTCGCCGGCTACACCTTC,CATSDGLTFAGYTF
-,TRBJ2-3,TRBV4-2,14,-,TGTGCCAGCAGCCATCTTAGACGGGAAGATACGCAGTATTTT,CASSHLRREDTQYF
-,TRBJ2-2,TRBV19,15,-,TGTGCCAGTAGTCAGGGCAATCTAGCGACCGGGGAGCTGTTTTTT,CASSQGNLATGELFF
TRBD2,TRBJ2-7,TRBV5-1,17,-,TGCGCCAGCAGCCCCCGAGGGGAGGGGACTCTCTCCTACGAGCAGTACTTC,CASSPRGEGTLSYEQYF
TRBD1,TRBJ2-7,TRBV2,15,once,TGTGCCAGCAGAGAAACAGGGGGGAGTACCTACGAGCAGTACTTC,CASRETGGSTYEQYF
TRBD2,TRBJ2-1,TRBV5-1,15,-,TGCGCCAGCAGCTTGGAACTAGCGGGGGGAAATGAGCAGTTCTTC,CASSLELAGGNEQFF
TRBD1,TRBJ1-1,TRBV10-3,14,-,TGTGCCAACAGTGTCGACAGGGAAGGCACTGAAGCTTTCTTT,CANSVDREGTEAFF
-,TRBJ2-1,TRBV3-1/TRBV3-2,16,-,TGTGCCAGCAGCCCCACCGGGGGAGGGGGATACAATGAGCAGTTCTTC,CASSPTGGGGYNEQFF
-,TRBJ2-1,TRBV24-1,14,-,TGTGCCACCAGTGATTTTACAGGGTACAATGAGCAGTTCTTC,CATSDFTGYNEQFF
-,TRBJ2-7,TRBV5-1,13,-,TGCGCCAGCAGCCCGGACAGATCCTACGAGCAGTACTTC,CASSPDRSYEQYF
TRBD1,TRBJ2-7,TRBV28,14,once,TGTGCCAGCAGTCCACAGGGGGCTAGGGACGAGCAGTACTTC,CASSPQGARDEQYF
TRBD1,TRBJ2-7,TRBV9,16,-,TGTGCCAGCAGCGGTGGGACAGGGGGACCTCGTTACGAGCAGTACTTC,CASSGGTGGPRYEQYF
-,TRBJ1-2,TRBV5-1,15,-,TGCGCCAGCAGCCCTACAGTCTCCACTAACTATGGCTACACCTTC,CASSPTVSTNYGYTF